Described below is a single T cell receptor (beta chain) sequence and its context. This sample is drawn from a study of technical replicates of blood from a handful of donors. The assay was immunoSEQ multiplex PCR, and TCRdb's table has in-frame clones only and misses some. The sample holds about 83,000 clones, roughly nine tenths seen once. The TCR was taken from a human donor in good health. The sample comprised T cells isolated from PBMCs.

The CDR3 reads CATSGAGDQPQHF. CDR3 DNA sequence: TGTGCCACCAGCGGGGCAGGGGATCAGCCCCAGCATTTT. The chain has TRBV15 and TRBJ1-5; TRBD1 might be the D (6 bases). The ends were cut back, 5 bases at V and 5 bases at J, with 10 bases in the middle. The CDR3 consists of 13 residues. Germline-derived CDR1 and CDR2 are LNHNV and YYDKDF (reference sequence). Complete variable domain (other parts from reference TRBV15 and TRBJ1-5): DAMVIQNPRYQVTQFGKPVTLSCSQTLNHNVMYWYQQKSSQAPKLLFHYYDKDFNNEADTPDNFQSRRPNTSFCFLDIRSPGLGDTAMYLCATSGAGDQPQHFGDGTRLSIL.